These 9 T cell receptor beta chains were sequenced from one sample in a study of shared clonotypes between healthy human individuals. The repertoire was sequenced with immunoSEQ multiplex PCR; TCRdb's copy has only in-frame clones and lacks some. The top ten clones hold about 1.7% of a sample with around 750,000 clones, around two thirds of them seen once. The specimen was memory CD4+ T cells sorted from blood. Stated subset: CD45RA-negative fraction. The source of these receptors is a woman aged 30 to 39 in good health.

This chain uses TRBV9 with TRBJ2-5; the D call may be TRBD1 or TRBD2 (6 bases each). The J call is doubtful: the DNA matches TRBJ2-7 better. The CDR3 covers 16 residues. Germline loops: CDR1 SGDLS, CDR2 YYNGEE. The CDR3 DNA follows: TGTGCCAGCAGCGTACACGGTAGCGGACAGCACTACGAGCAGTACTTC. This translates into CASSVHGSGQHYEQYF.

This clone was recorded a few times. The chain is built from TRBV15 and TRBJ1-5, with D uncertain. CDR3 size: 14 residues. V was clipped by 0 bases and J by 7 bases, with 10 bases between them. Germline CDR1 LNHNV, CDR2 YYDKDF (reference sequence). CDR3 DNA: TGTGCCACCAGCAGAGATCACGGGAGGCAGCCCCAGCATTTT. Protein: CATSRDHGRQPQHF.

The chain couples TRBV9 to TRBJ2-3; D unclear. CDR1 is SGDLS and CDR2 is YYNGEE in the germline V gene. The CDR3 sequence is 15 residues long. The V end lost 2 bases, the J end lost 2 bases, and 12 bases lay between the germline ends. CDR3 bases: TGTGCCAGCAGCGTGGCCCCCCTAGTCACAGATACGCAGTATTTT. It encodes CASSVAPLVTDTQYF.

This clone was found a few times. The chain employs TRBV19 and TRBJ1-1, with 10 bases matching TRBD1. This CDR3 has 16 residues. Germline CDR1 and CDR2: LNHDA and SQIVND (reference sequence). J was trimmed by 4 bases and V by 7 bases; bases with no gene match: 12. Here the CDR3 DNA reads TGTGCCAGTAATCCAACTTGGGGGACAGGGGCCACTGAAGCTTTCTTT. Its protein product is CASNPTWGTGATEAFF.

This sequence joins TRBV19 and TRBJ2-1; 11 positions agree with TRBD2. Trimming at V came to 7 bases and at J to 12 bases, leaving 11 bases not matched to a gene. CDR1 and CDR2 (germline): LNHDA, SQIVND (reference sequence). This CDR3 comprises 14 residues. The CDR3 bases are TGTGCCAGTACCCCGGGACTAGCGGCCTGGGGGCAGTTCTTC. As protein: CASTPGLAAWGQFF.

This clone was recorded only once. J is TRBJ2-2 and V is TRBV2; no clear D gene. Germline V gene lookup returns CDR1 SNHLY and CDR2 FYNNEI. This CDR3 has 13 amino acids. The germline V and J ends were trimmed by 4 bases and 2 bases, with 5 bases remaining between them. The DNA of the CDR3 is TGTGCCAGCAGTGTGGAAAACACCGGGGAGCTGTTTTTT. Translated: CASSVENTGELFF.

The genes are TRBV7-7 and TRBJ2-5; TRBD2 matches at 13 bases. Trimming took 3 bases from V and 4 from J; bases not matched to a gene: 5. This CDR3 is built from 16 residues. Germline values: CDR1 SSHAT, CDR2 FNYEAQ (reference sequence). CDR3 in amino acids: CASSLGLAGIVETQYF. Written as DNA, the CDR3 is TGTGCCAGCAGCTTGGGACTAGCGGGAATTGTAGAGACCCAGTACTTC.

The chain links TRBV5-1 to TRBJ2-1; weak D call: TRBD1 (5 bases). CDR3 length: 12 residues. Germline V lookup: CDR1 SGHRS, CDR2 YFSETQ. The ends were cut back, 1 base at V and 10 bases at J, with 9 bases in the middle. CDR3 nucleotide sequence: TGCGCCAGCAGCTTGCCGACAGACGAGCAGTTCTTC. Translated, it gives CASSLPTDEQFF.

The V and J genes are TRBV28 and TRBJ1-3, with 9 nucleotides matching TRBD1. Germline assignment: CDR1 MDHEN and CDR2 SYDVKM. Trimming took 5 bases from V and 4 from J; bases not matched to a gene: 9. There are 16 residues in the CDR3. The CDR3 nucleotides read TGTGCCAGCAGTCCAGAACAGGGGGCTCCAGGAAACACCATATATTTT. Amino acids: CASSPEQGAPGNTIYF. The full variable domain, with the rest looked up from reference TRBV28 and TRBJ1-3, is DVKVTQSSRYLVKRTGEKVFLECVQDMDHENMFWYRQDPGLGLRLIYFSYDVKMKEKGDIPEGYSVSREKKERFSLILESASTNQTSMYLCASSPEQGAPGNTIYFGEGSWLTVV.